The entry below gives a single T cell receptor beta chain sequence along with its context. The data belong to a study of blood T cell repertoires in COVID-19. Study-level information: The cDNA or gDNA used as material had been derived from T cells, B-cell-depleted T cells, or PBMCs.

Germline V gene sequence: CDR1 SGHKS, CDR2 YYEKEE (reference sequence). The CDR3 runs 16 residues. Trimming pared 4 bases from V and 1 base from J, leaving 17 bases between. Methods used by the authors: The authors estimated nucleated cell counts from reference gene primer amplification. The method was immunoSEQ multiplex PCR; TCRdb's version includes in-frame clones alone and lacks a portion of them. The DNA was the basis for D and trimming; V, J and clone size are from that table. Of approximately 320,000 clones detected, under 90% appear once; the ten largest clones hold 11%. The receptor's source is a woman in her twenties or thirties with COVID-19, enrolled during active disease. This chain joins TRBV5-5 and TRBJ2-5; weak D call: TRBD1 (6 bases). The sequenced sample consisted of peripheral blood. CDR3 bases: TGTGCCAGCAGCGCCCGCCGGGACACCCCCCAAGAGACCCAGTACTTC. This encodes CASSARRDTPQETQYF.